Reported below is one T cell receptor (beta chain). What it binds is not known. The record originates from a study of cytomegalovirus exposure and HLA in healthy donors. Study context: When 350 to 500 donors were genotyped, roughly 80% of them were found to fall in the Caucasian-associated ancestry cluster.

Germline V lookup: CDR1 SEHNR, CDR2 FQNEAQ (reference sequence). Losses at the gene ends were 4 bases for V and 3 bases for J; bases not matched to a gene: 7. The CDR3 consists of 16 residues. General study findings and limits: CMV antigen specificity of a few CMV-associated chains was confirmed in vitro. A later analysis found that most CMV-associated TCR beta chains appeared HLA-restricted.

Primers included in the PCR were 60 Vbeta and 13 Jbeta primers. Using immunoSEQ multiplex PCR, the repertoire was profiled, and TCRdb retains in-frame clones only, with some absent. The sample shows 110,000 or so clones, about 79% of them seen only once. Sequenced sample: PBMCs. The TCR sequence derives from a young woman in good health and CMV-seronegative. V gene TRBV7-9 combines with J gene TRBJ2-2; TRBD2 matches at 8 bases. The CDR3 sequence: CASSSSSGWYTGELFF. The CDR3 DNA reads TGTGCCAGCAGCTCTTCTAGCGGGTGGTACACCGGGGAGCTGTTTTTT.